The sequence of this T cell receptor beta chain was determined in a study of cytomegalovirus exposure and HLA in healthy donors. PCR employed 60 Vbeta and 13 Jbeta primers. Libraries were prepared by immunoSEQ multiplex PCR; TCRdb keeps only in-frame clonotypes and omits some of them. The listing records about 160,000 clones. The trim removed 5 bases at V and 3 bases at J, leaving 12 bases unmatched. The CDR3 is 17 amino acids. Germline values: CDR1 MGHDK, CDR2 SYGVNS. This chain connects TRBV25-1 to TRBJ2-1; 8 bases fit TRBD1. Sample: PBMCs. This clonotype was obtained from a man in his thirties or forties in good health and CMV-seronegative. For the CDR3, the DNA is TGTGCCAGCAGTCCAATGGGGGGACAGGTACACTACAATGAGCAGTTCTTC. This translates into CASSPMGGQVHYNEQFF.